The table lists the clone carrying this T cell receptor (beta chain) with many counts. Its antigen remains unidentified. Between the trimmed V and J ends, which lost 2 bases and 3 bases, there was a span of 6 bases. This CDR3 contains 13 residues. The germline gives CDR1 SGHRS, CDR2 YFSETQ. This specimen belongs to a study of T-cell reconstitution after alpha-beta-depleted transplantation in children. Study outcomes and limitations: Newly produced T cells mostly accounted for T-cell counts and diversity one year post-transplant.

Preparation of the TCRbeta library used unique molecular identifiers. MiXCR, applied by TCRdb to the PCR reads, yields one record per CDR3 protein. The sample records about 300,000 distinct CDR3 sequences, over 7% being singletons. This clonotype originated in a female patient aged 2 to 10 who had a stem cell transplant for Fanconi anemia, so the T cells may come from the graft donor. The sequences come from peripheral blood, collected 360 days after TCRalphabeta/CD19-depleted stem cell transplant. The V and J genes are TRBV5-1 and TRBJ1-5, with D unclear. CDR3 region: CASSFGLNQPQHF. The CDR3 nucleotides are TGCGCCAGCAGCTTTGGACTCAATCAGCCCCAGCATTTT.